The sequence of this TCR beta chain was determined in a study of regulatory T cells in long-lasting Graves disease. Study-wide context: Positivity for TSH receptor antibodies plus over 5 years of antithyroid drugs meant persistent Graves' disease. Study-wide findings and caveats: Between persistent patients, about 2,500 public clonotypes were shared, exceeding the approximately 870 shared between new patients.

The sample's time point: persistent/refractory GD, antithyroid drugs over 5 years with positive TRAb. PBMC RNA served as the TCR library source. Researchers made TCR beta libraries by using iRepertoire HTBI primers and running Arm-PCR on CDR3 regions. TCRdb re-called the multiplex PCR reads with MiXCR, one entry per CDR3 protein. The data show 400,000 to 500,000 distinct CDR3 sequences, 21% seen once. The germline gives CDR1 LNHDA, CDR2 SQIVND (reference sequence). The CDR3 length is 16 residues. The ends lost 6 bases at V and 3 bases at J; junction bases unmatched: 13. This clonotype was seen only a few times. What it binds is not known.

Sequenced here: peripheral blood mononuclear cells (PBMCs), sampled when the disease was refractory, from a patient treated with antithyroid drugs. The source of this sequence is a female donor with Graves disease. The chain links TRBV19 to TRBJ2-7; 8 nucleotides line up with TRBD1. DNA of the CDR3: TGTGCCAGTAGCTCCCCCGGGACAGGTGATTTCTACGAGCAGTACTTC. Protein: CASSSPGTGDFYEQYF. Using reference TRBV19 and TRBJ2-7 for the parts outside the CDR3, the full variable domain is DGGITQSPKYLFRKEGQNVTLSCEQNLNHDAMYWYRQDPGQGLRLIYYSQIVNDFQKGDIAEGYSVSREKKESFPLTVTSAQKNPTAFYLCASSSPGTGDFYEQYFGPGTRLTVT.